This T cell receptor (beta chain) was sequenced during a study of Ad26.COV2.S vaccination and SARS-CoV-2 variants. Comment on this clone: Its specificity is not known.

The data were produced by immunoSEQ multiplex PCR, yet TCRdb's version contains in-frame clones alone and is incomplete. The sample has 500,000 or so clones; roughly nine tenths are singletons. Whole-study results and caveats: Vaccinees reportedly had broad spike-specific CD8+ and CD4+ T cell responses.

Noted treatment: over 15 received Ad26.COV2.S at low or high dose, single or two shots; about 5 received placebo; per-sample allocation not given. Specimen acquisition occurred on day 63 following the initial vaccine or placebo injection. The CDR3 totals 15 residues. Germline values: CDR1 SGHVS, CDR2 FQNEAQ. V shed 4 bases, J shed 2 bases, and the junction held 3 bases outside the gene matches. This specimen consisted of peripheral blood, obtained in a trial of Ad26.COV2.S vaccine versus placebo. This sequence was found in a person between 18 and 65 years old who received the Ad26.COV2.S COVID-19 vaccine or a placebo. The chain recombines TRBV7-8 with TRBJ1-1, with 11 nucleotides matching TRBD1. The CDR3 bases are TGTGCCAGCAGCTCAGGGACAGGGGGAAACACTGAAGCTTTCTTT. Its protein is CASSSGTGGNTEAFF.